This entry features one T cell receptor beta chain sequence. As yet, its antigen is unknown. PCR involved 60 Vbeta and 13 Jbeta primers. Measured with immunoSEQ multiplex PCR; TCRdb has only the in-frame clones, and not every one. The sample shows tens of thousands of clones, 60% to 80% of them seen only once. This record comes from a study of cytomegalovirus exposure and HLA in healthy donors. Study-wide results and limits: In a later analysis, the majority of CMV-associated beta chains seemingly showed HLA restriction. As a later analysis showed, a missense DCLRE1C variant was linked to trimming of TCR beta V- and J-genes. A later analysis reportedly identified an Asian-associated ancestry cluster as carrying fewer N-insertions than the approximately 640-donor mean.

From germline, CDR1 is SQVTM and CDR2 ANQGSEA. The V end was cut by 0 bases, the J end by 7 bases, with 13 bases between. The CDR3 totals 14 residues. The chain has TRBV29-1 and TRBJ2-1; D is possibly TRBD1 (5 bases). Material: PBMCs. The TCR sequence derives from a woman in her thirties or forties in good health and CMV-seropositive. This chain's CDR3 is CSVEEAGLRNEQFF. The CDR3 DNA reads TGCAGCGTTGAAGAGGCAGGGCTCAGGAATGAGCAGTTCTTC.